The T cell receptor (beta chain) under discussion was sequenced for a study of cytomegalovirus exposure and HLA in healthy donors. Findings and caveats of the study: The classifier reportedly diagnosed cytomegalovirus status with high specificity and sensitivity.

About this clone itself: Its matching antigen is unknown.

V shed 2 bases and J shed 2 bases, with 14 bases lying between them. The CDR3 spans 16 residues. CDR1 and CDR2 (germline): SGHTA, FQGTGA. It was with 60 Vbeta and 13 Jbeta primers that the PCR ran. Produced via immunoSEQ multiplex PCR; TCRdb's table is partial and in-frame only. The table includes 100,000 to 150,000 clones, 70% to 85% detected once. The sequence was obtained from a man aged 18 to 30 in good health and CMV-seropositive. The gene calls are TRBV7-3 and TRBJ2-3, with D possibly being TRBD2 (5 bases). The sample comprised PBMCs. CDR3 protein: CASSLGAAIPTDTQYF. The CDR3 DNA reads TGTGCCAGCAGCTTAGGAGCGGCGATACCCACAGATACGCAGTATTTT.